In its sample, the clone carrying this TCR beta chain was seen a few times. Its cognate antigen is unknown. The repertoire was sequenced with immunoSEQ multiplex PCR; TCRdb's copy has only in-frame clones and lacks some. Seen here are about 99,000 clones, 88% observed once, and the top ten hold nearly 5%. The record originates from a study of radiotherapy plus CTLA-4 blockade in lung cancer. The V and J ends lost 3 bases and 3 bases, in that order; junction bases with no gene match: 1. CDR1 SGHRS and CDR2 YFSETQ come from the germline V gene. The CDR3 extends over 13 amino acids. Findings of the study overall: Early shifts in blood T cell clones, with interferon-beta, reportedly predicted response best. An expansion of tumor-derived TCR clones occurred in blood after radiotherapy plus ipilimumab.

V gene TRBV5-1 combines with J gene TRBJ2-7; TRBD1 agrees at 9 bases. The origin of this receptor is a human donor with non-small cell lung cancer that progressed on radiotherapy plus ipilimumab. The sequencing here drew on peripheral blood, taken from a patient treated with radiotherapy plus ipilimumab. This CDR3 is CASSSGQGYEQYF. DNA of the CDR3: TGCGCCAGCAGCTCGGGACAGGGCTACGAGCAGTACTTC.